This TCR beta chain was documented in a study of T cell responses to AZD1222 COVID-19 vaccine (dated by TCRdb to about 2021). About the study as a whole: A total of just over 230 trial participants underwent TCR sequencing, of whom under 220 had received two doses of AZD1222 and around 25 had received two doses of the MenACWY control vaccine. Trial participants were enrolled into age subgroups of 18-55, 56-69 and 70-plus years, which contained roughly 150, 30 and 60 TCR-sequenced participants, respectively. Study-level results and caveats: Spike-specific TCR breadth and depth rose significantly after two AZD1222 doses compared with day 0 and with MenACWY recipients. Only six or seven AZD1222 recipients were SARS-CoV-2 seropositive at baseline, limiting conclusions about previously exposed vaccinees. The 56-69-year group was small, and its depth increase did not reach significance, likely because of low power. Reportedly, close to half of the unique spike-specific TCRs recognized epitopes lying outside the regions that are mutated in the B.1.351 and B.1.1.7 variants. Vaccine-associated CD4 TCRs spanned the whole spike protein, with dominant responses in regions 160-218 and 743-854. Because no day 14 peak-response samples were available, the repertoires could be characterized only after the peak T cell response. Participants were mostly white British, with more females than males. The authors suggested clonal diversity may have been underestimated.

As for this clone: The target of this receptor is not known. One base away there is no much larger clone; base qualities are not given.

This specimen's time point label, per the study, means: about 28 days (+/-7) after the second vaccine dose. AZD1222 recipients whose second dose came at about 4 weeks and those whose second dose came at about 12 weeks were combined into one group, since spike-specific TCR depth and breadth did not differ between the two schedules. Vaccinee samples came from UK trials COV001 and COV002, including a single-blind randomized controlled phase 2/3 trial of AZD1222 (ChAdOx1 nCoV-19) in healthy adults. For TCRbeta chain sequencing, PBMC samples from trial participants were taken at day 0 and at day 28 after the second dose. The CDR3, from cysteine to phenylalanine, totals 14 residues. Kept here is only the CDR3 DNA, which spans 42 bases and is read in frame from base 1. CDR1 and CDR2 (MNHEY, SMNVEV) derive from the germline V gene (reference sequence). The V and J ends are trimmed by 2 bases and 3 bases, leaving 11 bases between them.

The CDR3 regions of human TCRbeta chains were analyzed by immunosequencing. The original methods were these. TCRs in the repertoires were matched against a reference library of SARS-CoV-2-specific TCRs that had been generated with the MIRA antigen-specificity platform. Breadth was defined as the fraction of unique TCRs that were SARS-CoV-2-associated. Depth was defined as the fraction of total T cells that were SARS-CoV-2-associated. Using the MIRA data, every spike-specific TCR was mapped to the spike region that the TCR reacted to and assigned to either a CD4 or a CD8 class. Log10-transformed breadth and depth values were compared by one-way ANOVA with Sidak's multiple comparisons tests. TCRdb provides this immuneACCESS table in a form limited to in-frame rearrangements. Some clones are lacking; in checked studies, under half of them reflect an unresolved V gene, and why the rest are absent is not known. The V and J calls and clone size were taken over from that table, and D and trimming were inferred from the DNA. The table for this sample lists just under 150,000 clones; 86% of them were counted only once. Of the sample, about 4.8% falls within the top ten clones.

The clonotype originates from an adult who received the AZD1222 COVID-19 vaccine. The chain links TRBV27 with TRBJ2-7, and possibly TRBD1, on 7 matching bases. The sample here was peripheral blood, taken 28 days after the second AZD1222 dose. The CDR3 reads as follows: CASSLRGTDYEQYF. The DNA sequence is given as TGTGCCAGCAGTTTACGCGGGACAGACTACGAGCAGTACTTC.